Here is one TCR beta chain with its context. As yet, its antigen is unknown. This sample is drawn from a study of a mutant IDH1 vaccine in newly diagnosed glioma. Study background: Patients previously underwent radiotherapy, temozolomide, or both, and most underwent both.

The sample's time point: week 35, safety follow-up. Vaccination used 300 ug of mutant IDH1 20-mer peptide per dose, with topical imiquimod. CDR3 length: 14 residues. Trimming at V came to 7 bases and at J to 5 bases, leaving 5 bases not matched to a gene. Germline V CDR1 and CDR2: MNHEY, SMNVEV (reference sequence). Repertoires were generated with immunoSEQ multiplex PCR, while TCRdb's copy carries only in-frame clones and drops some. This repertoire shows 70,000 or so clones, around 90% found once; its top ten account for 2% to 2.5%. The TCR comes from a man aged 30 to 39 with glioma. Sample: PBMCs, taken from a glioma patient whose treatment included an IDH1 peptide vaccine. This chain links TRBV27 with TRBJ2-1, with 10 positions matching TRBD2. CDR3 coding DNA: TGTGCCAGCACCGGACTAGCGGTCAACAATGAGCAGTTCTTC. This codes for CASTGLAVNNEQFF.